The clone carrying this T cell receptor beta chain occurred a few times. Its matching antigen is unknown. The CDR3 is made up of 16 amino acids. The J segment lost 3 bases and the V segment lost 5 bases, leaving 12 bases of the junction unmatched. The germline CDR1 and CDR2 sequences are SEHNR and FQNEAQ (reference sequence). A library of TCRbeta sequences, prepared with unique molecular identifiers, was generated. TCRdb processed the PCR reads anew with MiXCR; each CDR3 protein has one entry. Here the sample spans approximately 500,000 distinct CDR3 sequences, 10% being singletons. This specimen comes from a study of T-cell reconstitution after alpha-beta-depleted transplantation in children. Notes on the study in general: Two months or so post-transplant, alpha-beta T cells reportedly derived from several hundred expanded graft clones. From surviving recipient T cells and thymic progenitors came the high day-60 TCRbeta diversity observed in some patients. At the one-year point after transplant, T-cell counts and TCRbeta diversity were found to come mostly from T cells that had been newly produced.

The J gene is TRBJ2-7, the V gene TRBV7-9; 8 bases map to TRBD2. This sequence was found in a child aged 2 to 10 with inherited bone marrow failure, due to receive a stem cell transplant. The specimen comprised PBMCs, sampled before TCRalphabeta/CD19-depleted stem cell transplant. The CDR3 sequence is CASSRASAGGYYEQYF. The CDR3 region has the DNA TGTGCCAGCAGCCGAGCCAGCGCGGGGGGCTACTACGAGCAGTACTTC.